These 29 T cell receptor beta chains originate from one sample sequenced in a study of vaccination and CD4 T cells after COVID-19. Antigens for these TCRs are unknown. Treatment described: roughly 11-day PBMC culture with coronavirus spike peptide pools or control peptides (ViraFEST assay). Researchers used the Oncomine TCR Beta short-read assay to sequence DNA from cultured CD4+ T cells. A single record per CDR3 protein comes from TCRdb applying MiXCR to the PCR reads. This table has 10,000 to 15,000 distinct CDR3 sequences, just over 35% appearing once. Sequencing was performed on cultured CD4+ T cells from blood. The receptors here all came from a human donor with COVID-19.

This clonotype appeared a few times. The CDR3 protein is CATTRTGTGGANEKLFF. The DNA of the CDR3 is TGTGCCACTACACGGACCGGAACCGGAGGAGCTAATGAAAAACTGTTTTTT. The V gene is TRBV25-1, the J gene TRBJ1-4; D uncertain. The length of the CDR3 is 17 residues. Per the germline V gene, CDR1 is MGHDK and CDR2 is SYGVNS. V gave up 10 bases and J gave up 3 bases, with 24 bases separating them.

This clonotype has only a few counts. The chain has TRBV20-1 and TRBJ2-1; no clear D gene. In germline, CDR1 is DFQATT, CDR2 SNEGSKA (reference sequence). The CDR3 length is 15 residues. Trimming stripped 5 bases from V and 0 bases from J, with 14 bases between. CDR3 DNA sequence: TGCAGTGCTGAAAGGATTATCAACTCCTACAATGAGCAGTTCTTC. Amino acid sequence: CSAERIINSYNEQFF.

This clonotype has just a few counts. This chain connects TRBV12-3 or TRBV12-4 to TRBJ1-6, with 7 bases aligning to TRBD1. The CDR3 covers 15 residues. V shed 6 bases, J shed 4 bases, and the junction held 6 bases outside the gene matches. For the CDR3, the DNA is TGTGCCAGCAGCCAGAGACAGGGTTATAATTCACCCCTCCACTTT. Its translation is CASSQRQGYNSPLHF.

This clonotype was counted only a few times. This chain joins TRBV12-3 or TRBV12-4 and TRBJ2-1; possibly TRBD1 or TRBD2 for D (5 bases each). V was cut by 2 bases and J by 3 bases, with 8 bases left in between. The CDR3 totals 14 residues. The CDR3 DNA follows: TGTGCCAGCAGTTTACAGGGAGACTACAATGAGCAGTTCTTC. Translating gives CASSLQGDYNEQFF.

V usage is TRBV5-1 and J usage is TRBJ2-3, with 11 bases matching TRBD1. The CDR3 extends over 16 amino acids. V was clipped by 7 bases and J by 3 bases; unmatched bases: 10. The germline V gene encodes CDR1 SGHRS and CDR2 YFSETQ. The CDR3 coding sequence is TGCGCCAGCGGCGACCAGGGGACAGGGGGAACAGATACGCAGTATTTT. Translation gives CASGDQGTGGTDTQYF.

The CDR3 protein is CASSPLQGNQPQHF. CDR3 in DNA: TGTGCCAGCTCACCACTACAGGGGAATCAGCCCCAGCATTTT. The chain couples TRBV18 to TRBJ1-5; 7 bases are shared with TRBD1. The germline V gene has CDR1 KGHSH and CDR2 LQKENI. Trimming removed 1 base from V and 4 bases from J; junction bases left unmatched: 1. This CDR3 spans 14 amino acids.

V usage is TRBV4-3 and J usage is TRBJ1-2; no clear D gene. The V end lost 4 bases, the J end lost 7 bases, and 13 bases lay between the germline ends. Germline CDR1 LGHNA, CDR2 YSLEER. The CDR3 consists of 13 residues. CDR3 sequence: CASSRFLVGGYTF. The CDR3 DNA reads TGCGCCAGCAGCCGGTTTCTTGTGGGTGGCTACACCTTC.

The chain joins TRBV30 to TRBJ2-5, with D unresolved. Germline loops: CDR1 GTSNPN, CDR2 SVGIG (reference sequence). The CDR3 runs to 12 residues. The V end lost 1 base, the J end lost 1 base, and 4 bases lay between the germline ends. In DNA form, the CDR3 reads TGTGCCTGGAGTGCTATCCAAGAGACCCAGTACTTC. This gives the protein CAWSAIQETQYF.

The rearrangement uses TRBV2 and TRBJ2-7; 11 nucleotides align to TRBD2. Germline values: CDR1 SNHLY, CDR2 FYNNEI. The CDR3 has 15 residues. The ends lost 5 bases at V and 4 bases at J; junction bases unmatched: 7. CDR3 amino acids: CASSSSGGINYEQYF. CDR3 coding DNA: TGTGCCAGCAGTTCTAGCGGGGGGATAAATTACGAGCAGTACTTC.

The CDR3 DNA follows: TGTGCCAGCAGCAGAGGGGGCTCAAGCTCCTACAATGAGCAGTTCTTC. It yields the protein CASSRGGSSSYNEQFF. This rearrangement joins TRBV11-3 to TRBJ2-1; 7 bases line up with TRBD1. Germline CDR1 is SGHNT and CDR2 is YENEEA. V dropped 5 bases and J dropped 0; count of bases not matched to a gene: 7. The CDR3 consists of 16 residues.

The CDR3 nucleotides are TGTGCCAGTAGGCGGGTTGATGGGTTCGAAGCTTTCTTT. Protein: CASRRVDGFEAFF. The chain is built from TRBV19 and TRBJ1-1; no firm D call. The V end was cut by 6 bases, the J end by 8 bases, with 16 bases between. The CDR3 contains 13 residues. Germline lookup yields CDR1 LNHDA and CDR2 SQIVND (reference sequence).

CDR3 in amino acids: CASSRQGRQADTQYF. In DNA form, the CDR3 reads TGTGCCAGCAGTCGACAGGGACGTCAGGCAGATACGCAGTATTTT. The J gene is TRBJ2-3, the V gene TRBV12-3 or TRBV12-4; 7 bases are a match to TRBD1. The CDR3 totals 15 residues. V was clipped by 5 bases and J by 4 bases; unmatched bases: 9.

The CDR3 protein is CASSPGQGIYGYTF. The CDR3 nucleotides read TGTGCCAGTAGTCCGGGACAGGGGATCTATGGCTACACCTTC. The chain links TRBV19 to TRBJ1-2; TRBD1 aligns across 10 bases. The CDR3 totals 14 residues. Unmatched junction bases numbered 4, after V lost 5 bases and J lost 4 bases. The germline gives CDR1 LNHDA, CDR2 SQIVND (reference sequence).

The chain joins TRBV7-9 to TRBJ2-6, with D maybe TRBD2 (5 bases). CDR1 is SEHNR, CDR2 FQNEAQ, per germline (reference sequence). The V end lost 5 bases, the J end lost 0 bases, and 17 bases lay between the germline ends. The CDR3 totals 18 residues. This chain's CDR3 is CASSLLGGRGSGANVLTF. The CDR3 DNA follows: TGTGCCAGCAGCCTCCTTGGTGGTCGGGGCTCTGGGGCCAACGTCCTGACTTTC.

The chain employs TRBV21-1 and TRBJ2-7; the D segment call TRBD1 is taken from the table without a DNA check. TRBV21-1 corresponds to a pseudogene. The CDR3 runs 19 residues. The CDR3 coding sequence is TGTGCCAGCAGCAATCGGACCCGTGACAGGCCATCCATCTCCTACGAGCAGTACTTC. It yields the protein CASSNRTRDRPSISYEQYF.

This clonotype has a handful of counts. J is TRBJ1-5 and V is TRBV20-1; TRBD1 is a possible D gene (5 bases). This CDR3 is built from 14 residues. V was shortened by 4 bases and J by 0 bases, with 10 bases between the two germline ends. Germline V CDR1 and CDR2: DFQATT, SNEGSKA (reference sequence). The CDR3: CSAKTGYSNQPQHF. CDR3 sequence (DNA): TGCAGTGCTAAAACAGGCTATAGCAATCAGCCCCAGCATTTT.

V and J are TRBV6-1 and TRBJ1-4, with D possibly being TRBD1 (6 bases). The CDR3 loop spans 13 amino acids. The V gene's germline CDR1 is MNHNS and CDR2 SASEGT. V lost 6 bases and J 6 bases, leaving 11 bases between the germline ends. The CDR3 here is CASRGKGDEKLFF. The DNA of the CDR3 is TGTGCCAGCAGGGGAAAGGGGGATGAAAAACTGTTTTTT.

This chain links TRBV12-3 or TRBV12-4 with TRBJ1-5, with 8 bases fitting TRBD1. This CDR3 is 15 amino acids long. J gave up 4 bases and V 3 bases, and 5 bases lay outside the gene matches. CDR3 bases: TGTGCCAGCAGTTTTTCGGACAGGGCAAATCAGCCCCAGCATTTT. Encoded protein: CASSFSDRANQPQHF.

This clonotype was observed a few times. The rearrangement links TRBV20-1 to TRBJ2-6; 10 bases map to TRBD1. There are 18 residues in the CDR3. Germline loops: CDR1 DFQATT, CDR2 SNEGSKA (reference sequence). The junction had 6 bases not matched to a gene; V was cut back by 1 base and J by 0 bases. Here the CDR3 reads CSARVGDRGDSGANVLTF. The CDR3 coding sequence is TGCAGTGCTAGAGTTGGGGACAGGGGCGACTCTGGGGCCAACGTCCTGACTTTC.

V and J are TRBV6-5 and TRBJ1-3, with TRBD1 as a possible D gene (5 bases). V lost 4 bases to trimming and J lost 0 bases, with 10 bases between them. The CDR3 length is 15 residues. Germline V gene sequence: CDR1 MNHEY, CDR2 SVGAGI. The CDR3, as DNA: TGTGCCAGCAGTTCAGAGGGGCTCTCTGGAAACACCATATATTTT. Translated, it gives CASSSEGLSGNTIYF.

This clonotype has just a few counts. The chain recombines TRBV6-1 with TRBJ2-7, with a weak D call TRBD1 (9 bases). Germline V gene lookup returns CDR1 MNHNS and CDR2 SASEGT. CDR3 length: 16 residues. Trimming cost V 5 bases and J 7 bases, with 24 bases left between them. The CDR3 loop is CASSKTGTGSGGEQYF. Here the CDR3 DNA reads TGTGCCAGCAGTAAAACCGGGACAGGGTCGGGGGGGGAGCAGTACTTC.

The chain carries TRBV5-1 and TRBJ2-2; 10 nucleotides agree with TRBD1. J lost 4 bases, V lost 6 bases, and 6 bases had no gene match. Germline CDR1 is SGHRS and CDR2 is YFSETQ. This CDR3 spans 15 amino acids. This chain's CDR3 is CASNVDRGPTGELFF. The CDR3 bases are TGCGCCAGCAATGTTGACAGGGGGCCCACCGGGGAGCTGTTTTTT.

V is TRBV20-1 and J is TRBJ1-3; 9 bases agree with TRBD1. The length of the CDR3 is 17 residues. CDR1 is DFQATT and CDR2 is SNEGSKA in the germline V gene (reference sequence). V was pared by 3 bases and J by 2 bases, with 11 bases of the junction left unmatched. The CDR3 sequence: CSASDEAGTGTGNTIYF. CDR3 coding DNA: TGCAGTGCTAGCGACGAGGCCGGGACAGGGACTGGAAACACCATATATTTT.

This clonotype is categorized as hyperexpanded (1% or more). This chain's CDR3 is CASSLDGVYGYTF. The CDR3 DNA sequence: TGTGCCAGCAGCTTAGACGGAGTCTATGGCTACACCTTC. The chain combines TRBV11-2 with TRBJ1-2; no firm D call. Trimming took off 0 bases at V and 4 bases at J, with 6 bases between the two ends. The CDR3 contains 13 residues. Germline loops: CDR1 SGHAT, CDR2 FQNNGV.

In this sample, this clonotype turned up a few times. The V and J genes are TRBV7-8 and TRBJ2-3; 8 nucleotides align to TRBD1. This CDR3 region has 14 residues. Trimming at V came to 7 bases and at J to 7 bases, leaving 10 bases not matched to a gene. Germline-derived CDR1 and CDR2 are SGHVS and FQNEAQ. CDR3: CASTPTDRVYTQYF. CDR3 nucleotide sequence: TGTGCCAGCACCCCGACGGACAGGGTGTATACGCAGTATTTT.

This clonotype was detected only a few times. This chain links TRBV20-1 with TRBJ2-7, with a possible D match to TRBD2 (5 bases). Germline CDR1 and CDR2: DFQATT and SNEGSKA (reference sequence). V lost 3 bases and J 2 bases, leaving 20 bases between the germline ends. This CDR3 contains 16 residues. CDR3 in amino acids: CSARNRLRESTYEQYF. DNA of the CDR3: TGCAGTGCTAGGAACCGCTTGAGGGAATCAACCTACGAGCAGTACTTC.

The DNA of the CDR3 is TGTGCCAGCAGTCTAGCTGGGTCGAGCTCCTACAATGAGCAGTTCTTC. This sequence encodes CASSLAGSSSYNEQFF. J is TRBJ2-1 and V is TRBV6-1, with a weak D call TRBD2 (5 bases). Germline loops: CDR1 MNHNS, CDR2 SASEGT. The CDR3 totals 16 residues. V lost 5 bases and J 0 bases, leaving 14 bases between the germline ends.

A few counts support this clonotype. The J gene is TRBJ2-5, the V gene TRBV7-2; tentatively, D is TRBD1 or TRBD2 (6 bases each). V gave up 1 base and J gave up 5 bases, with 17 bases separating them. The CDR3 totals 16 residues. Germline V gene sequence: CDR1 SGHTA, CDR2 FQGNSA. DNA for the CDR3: TGTGCCAGCAGCTTAGTCGGGGGCCAAATTCAGGAGACCCAGTACTTC. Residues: CASSLVGGQIQETQYF.

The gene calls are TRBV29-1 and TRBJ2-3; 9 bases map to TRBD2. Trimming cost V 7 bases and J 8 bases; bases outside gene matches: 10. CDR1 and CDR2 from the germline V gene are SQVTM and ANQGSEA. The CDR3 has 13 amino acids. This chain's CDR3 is CSGREGHRSTQYF. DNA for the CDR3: TGCAGCGGGCGGGAGGGACACAGAAGTACGCAGTATTTT.